A single TCR beta chain is shown here with its context. Antigen specificity is unknown. The data originate from a study of T cells in narcolepsy. General study findings and limits: HCRT-specific and TRIB2-specific autoreactive clonotypes appeared among same-patient CSF and blood CD4+ clonotypes. Healthy controls reportedly lacked the autoreactive clonotypes serially found in patients' blood.

The protocol was immunoSEQ multiplex PCR, while the TCRdb copy is restricted to in-frame clones and leaves out a portion. The table has fewer than 40,000 clones, around 80% seen once; the top ten hold 1.3%. The CDR3 runs 15 residues. Trimming removed 5 bases from V and 4 bases from J, with 17 bases in between. Germline values: CDR1 MDHEN, CDR2 SYDVKM. This clonotype originated in a human donor with narcolepsy. The rearrangement links TRBV28 to TRBJ1-2, with a possible D match to TRBD1 (5 bases). What was sequenced was CD45RA- memory CD4+ T cells from PBMCs. CDR3 sequence (DNA): TGTGCCAGCAGTCCCCCCAGGGTTGCTAGCTATGGCTACACCTTC. It specifies CASSPPRVASYGYTF.